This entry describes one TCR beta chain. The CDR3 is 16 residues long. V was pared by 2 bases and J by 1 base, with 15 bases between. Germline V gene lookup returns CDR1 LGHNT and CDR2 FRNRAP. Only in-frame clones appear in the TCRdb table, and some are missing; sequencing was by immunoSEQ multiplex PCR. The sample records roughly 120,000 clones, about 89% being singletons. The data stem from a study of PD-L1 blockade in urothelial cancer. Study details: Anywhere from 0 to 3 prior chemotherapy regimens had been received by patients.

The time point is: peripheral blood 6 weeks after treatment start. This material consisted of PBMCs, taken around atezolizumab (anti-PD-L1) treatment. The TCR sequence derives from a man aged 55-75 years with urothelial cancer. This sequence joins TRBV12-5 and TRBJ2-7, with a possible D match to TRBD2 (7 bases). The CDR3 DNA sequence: TGTGCTAGTGGTTTGACCAGGCGGGGGCTTTCCTACGAGCAGTACTTC. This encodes CASGLTRRGLSYEQYF. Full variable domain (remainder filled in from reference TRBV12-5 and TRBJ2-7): DARVTQTPRHKVTEMGQEVTMRCQPILGHNTVFWYRQTMMQGLELLAYFRNRAPLDDSGMPKDRFSAEMPDATLATLKIQPSEPRDSAVYFCASGLTRRGLSYEQYFGPGTRLTVT.